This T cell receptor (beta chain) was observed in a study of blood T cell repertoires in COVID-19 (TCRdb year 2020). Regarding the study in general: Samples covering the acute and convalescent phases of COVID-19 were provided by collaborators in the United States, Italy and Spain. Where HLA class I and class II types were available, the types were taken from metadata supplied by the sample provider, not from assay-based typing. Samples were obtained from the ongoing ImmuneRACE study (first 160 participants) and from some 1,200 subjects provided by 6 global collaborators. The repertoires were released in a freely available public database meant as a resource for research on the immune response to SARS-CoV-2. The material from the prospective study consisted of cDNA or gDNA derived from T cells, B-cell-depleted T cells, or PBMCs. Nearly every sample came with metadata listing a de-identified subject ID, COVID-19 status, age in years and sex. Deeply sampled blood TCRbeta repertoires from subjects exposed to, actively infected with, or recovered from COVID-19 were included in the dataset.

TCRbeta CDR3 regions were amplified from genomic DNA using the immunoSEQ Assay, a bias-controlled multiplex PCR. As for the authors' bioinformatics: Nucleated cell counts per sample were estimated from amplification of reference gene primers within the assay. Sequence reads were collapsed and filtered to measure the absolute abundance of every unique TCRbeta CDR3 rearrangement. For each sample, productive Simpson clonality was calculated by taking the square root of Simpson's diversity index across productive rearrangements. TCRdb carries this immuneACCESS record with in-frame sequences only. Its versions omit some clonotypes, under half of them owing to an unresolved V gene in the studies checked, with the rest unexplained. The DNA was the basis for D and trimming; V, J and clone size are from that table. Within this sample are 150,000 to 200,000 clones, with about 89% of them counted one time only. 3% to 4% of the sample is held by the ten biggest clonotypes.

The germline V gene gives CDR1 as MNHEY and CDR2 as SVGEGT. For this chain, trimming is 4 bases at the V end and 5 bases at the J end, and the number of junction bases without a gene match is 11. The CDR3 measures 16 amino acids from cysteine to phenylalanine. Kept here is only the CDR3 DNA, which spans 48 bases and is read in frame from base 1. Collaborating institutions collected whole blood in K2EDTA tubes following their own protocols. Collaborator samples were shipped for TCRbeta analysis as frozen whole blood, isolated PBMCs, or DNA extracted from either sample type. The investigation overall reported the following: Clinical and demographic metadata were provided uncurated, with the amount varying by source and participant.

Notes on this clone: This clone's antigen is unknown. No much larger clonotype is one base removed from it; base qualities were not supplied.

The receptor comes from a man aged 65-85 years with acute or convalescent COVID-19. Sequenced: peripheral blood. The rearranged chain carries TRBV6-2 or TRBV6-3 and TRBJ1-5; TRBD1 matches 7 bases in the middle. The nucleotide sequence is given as TGTGCCAGCAGTTTTTGGACAGGAACAGGGGATCAGCCCCAGCATTTT. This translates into CASSFWTGTGDQPQHF.